This TCR beta chain was captured in a study of PD-L1 blockade in urothelial cancer. Study overall: The researchers analyzed blood 3 weeks (second dose) and 6 weeks after treatment start.

Here immunoSEQ multiplex PCR was the method, and the copy in TCRdb shows in-frame clones only, minus some. This sample has some 40,000 clones, with more than 80% found just once. This CDR3 region has 17 residues. V was cut by 2 bases and J by 0 bases, with 14 bases left in between. Germline V gives CDR1 GTSNPN, CDR2 SVGIG (reference sequence). The material was PBMCs, obtained around atezolizumab (anti-PD-L1) treatment. This chain joins TRBV30 and TRBJ1-6; D gene ambiguous. This TCR came from a man between 65 and 85 years old with urothelial cancer. The CDR3 region has the DNA TGTGCCTGGAGTCCAACCGACCGGAGCTCCTATAATTCACCCCTCCACTTT. Translation: CAWSPTDRSSYNSPLHF.